A single sample is the source of the 27 T cell receptor beta chains below, sequenced in a study of cytotoxic CD8 clonotypes in ibrutinib-treated CLL. Clones were sequenced by immunoSEQ multiplex PCR, and TCRdb holds only the in-frame ones, with some missing. The repertoire consists of more than 200,000 clones, with 79% occurring once and the leading ten covering 11%. The source was PBMCs, collected after 12 months of ibrutinib treatment. These TCRs come from a human donor with chronic lymphocytic leukemia.

V is TRBV9 and J is TRBJ1-2; no clear D gene. Germline V lookup: CDR1 SGDLS, CDR2 YYNGEE. The CDR3 runs to 15 residues. The V and J ends lost 4 bases and 4 bases respectively, with 17 bases between them. The CDR3: CASSTPVDGIYGYTF. Written as DNA, the CDR3 is TGTGCCAGCAGCACTCCGGTAGACGGCATCTATGGCTACACCTTC.

As regards this clone: One junction end does not reproduce the germline sequence, and a read error may be involved. V is TRBV7-7 and J is TRBJ1-1; no clear D. CDR1 SSHAT and CDR2 FNYEAQ come from the germline V gene (reference sequence). The CDR3 totals 13 residues. DNA for the CDR3: TGTGCTAGCAGCGCCGGGTGGAACACTGAAGCTTTCTTT. Its translation: CASSAGWNTEAFF. The full variable domain, rest sourced from reference TRBV7-7 and TRBJ1-1, is GAGVSQSPRYKVTKRGQDVTLRCDPISSHATLYWYQQALGQGPEFLTYFNYEAQPDKSGLPSDRFSAERPEGSISTLTIQRTEQRDSAMYRCASSAGWNTEAFFGQGTRLTVV.

The chain links TRBV4-1 to TRBJ2-7; TRBD1 or TRBD2 may be the D gene (5 bases each). This CDR3 contains 16 residues. The V end was cut by 0 bases, the J end by 3 bases, with 15 bases between. Germline values: CDR1 MGHRA, CDR2 YSYEKL. This CDR3 reads CASSQEWDEGFYEQYF. CDR3 coding DNA: TGCGCCAGCAGCCAAGAATGGGACGAAGGGTTCTACGAGCAGTACTTC.

V and J are TRBV6-1 and TRBJ2-7; 7 bases match TRBD1. The V gene's germline CDR1 is MNHNS and CDR2 SASEGT. The CDR3 is 17 amino acids. Trimming at V came to 4 bases and at J to 5 bases, leaving 17 bases not matched to a gene. The CDR3 DNA reads as TGTGCCAGCAGTGCAAACCTACAAGGGACAGCACTAAACGAGCAGTACTTC. Translated, it gives CASSANLQGTALNEQYF.

The chain uses TRBV29-1 and TRBJ2-4, with D perhaps assigned TRBD1 or TRBD2 (5 bases each). The CDR3 runs to 13 residues. The germline CDR1 and CDR2 sequences are SQVTM and ANQGSEA. Trimming cost V 3 bases and J 0 bases, with 6 bases left between them. The CDR3 sequence is CSVDGGAKNIQYF. CDR3 DNA sequence: TGCAGCGTTGATGGGGGAGCCAAAAACATTCAGTACTTC.

The V call is TRBV28, the J call TRBJ2-3, with TRBD1 matching over 8 bases. V lost 6 bases and J lost 0; bases outside the gene matches: 20. This CDR3 comprises 20 residues. Looked up from germline, CDR1 is MDHEN and CDR2 is SYDVKM. DNA for the CDR3: TGTGCCAGCAGCTCCCCGGGACAGGCGTACCGGTCCTCAAGCACAGATACGCAGTATTTT. Protein: CASSSPGQAYRSSSTDTQYF.

The chain has TRBV5-1 and TRBJ1-1, with unresolved D. Germline loops: CDR1 SGHRS, CDR2 YFSETQ. V was shortened by 2 bases and J by 6 bases, with 11 bases between the two germline ends. The CDR3 spans 13 residues. The CDR3 protein is CASSLFGVPEAFF. Written as DNA, the CDR3 is TGCGCCAGCAGCTTATTCGGAGTTCCTGAAGCTTTCTTT.

V usage is TRBV11-2 and J usage is TRBJ2-7; D gene unclear. With 2 bases removed from V and 2 bases from J, the gap between germline ends came to 10 bases. The V gene's germline CDR1 is SGHAT and CDR2 FQNNGV. This CDR3 contains 14 residues. CDR3 residues: CASSLRIVPYEQYF. In DNA, the CDR3 is TGTGCCAGCAGCTTACGGATAGTCCCCTACGAGCAGTACTTC.

V usage is TRBV28 and J usage is TRBJ2-7; D could derive from TRBD1 or TRBD2 (7 bases each). Germline CDR1 and CDR2: MDHEN and SYDVKM. The CDR3 loop spans 15 amino acids. Trimming cost V 0 bases and J 2 bases, with 11 bases left between them. This CDR3 reads CASSLWQGGAYEQYF. CDR3 DNA sequence: TGTGCCAGCAGTTTATGGCAGGGGGGGGCCTACGAGCAGTACTTC.

The genes are TRBV6-1 and TRBJ1-1; TRBD1 matches at 7 bases. Losses at the gene ends were 6 bases for V and 5 bases for J; bases not matched to a gene: 9. The length of the CDR3 is 14 residues. Per the germline V gene, CDR1 is MNHNS and CDR2 is SASEGT. CDR3 sequence: CASRAGDSKTEAFF. In DNA form, the CDR3 reads TGTGCCAGCAGAGCCGGGGACAGCAAAACTGAAGCTTTCTTT.

This clone was counted once. The V call is TRBV7-9, the J call TRBJ2-1, with 8 bases aligning to TRBD2. The CDR3 runs 18 residues. J lost 5 bases, V lost 5 bases, and 17 bases had no gene match. The V gene's germline CDR1 is SEHNR and CDR2 FQNEAQ (reference sequence). In DNA form, the CDR3 reads TGTGCCAGCAGCCGCGATTATGGGTTTAGGACTAGCCACAATGAGCAGTTCTTC. This translates into CASSRDYGFRTSHNEQFF.

The V call is TRBV28, the J call TRBJ2-6, with a weak D call TRBD1 (6 bases). The germline V gene has CDR1 MDHEN and CDR2 SYDVKM. The V end lost 5 bases, the J end lost 2 bases, and 16 bases lay between the germline ends. This CDR3 region has 17 residues. The DNA of the CDR3 is TGTGCCAGCAGTGCCCAATCAGGGGAGCCTGGGGCCAACGTCCTGACTTTC. Translating gives CASSAQSGEPGANVLTF.

The chain couples TRBV11-3 to TRBJ2-7; D unresolved. From germline, CDR1 is SGHNT and CDR2 YENEEA. This CDR3 region has 13 residues. V shed 3 bases and J shed 0 bases, with 6 bases lying between them. The CDR3 is CASSFGISYEQYF. The CDR3 DNA sequence: TGTGCCAGCAGCTTTGGTATCTCCTACGAGCAGTACTTC.

The V gene is TRBV5-1, the J gene TRBJ2-5; D may be TRBD1 (6 bases). Germline CDR1 SGHRS, CDR2 YFSETQ. V was shortened by 5 bases and J by 2 bases, with 16 bases between the two germline ends. The CDR3 extends over 15 amino acids. The CDR3 region is CASRRRGTTQETQYF. CDR3 DNA: TGCGCCAGCAGGCGTCGAGGGACAACACAAGAGACCCAGTACTTC.

This clone was counted between two and nine times. The chain is built from TRBV27 and TRBJ2-1; the match to TRBD2 covers 12 bases. V gave up 2 bases and J gave up 8 bases; unmatched junction bases: 10. This CDR3 contains 17 residues. Per the germline V gene, CDR1 is MNHEY and CDR2 is SMNVEV (reference sequence). CDR3 loop: CASSLNPSLAGGDEQFF. CDR3 sequence (DNA): TGTGCCAGCAGTTTAAACCCCTCCCTAGCGGGGGGGGATGAGCAGTTCTTC.

The CDR3 region is CASSVGRGDEKLFF. The CDR3 DNA sequence: TGTGCCAGCAGCGTTGGAAGGGGCGATGAAAAACTGTTTTTT. The chain has TRBV6-5 and TRBJ1-4; D may be TRBD1 (5 bases). The V end lost 6 bases, the J end lost 6 bases, and 14 bases lay between the germline ends. In germline, CDR1 is MNHEY, CDR2 SVGAGI. This CDR3 is 14 amino acids long.

The chain employs TRBV9 and TRBJ2-2, with D possibly being TRBD1 or TRBD2 (5 bases each). The length of the CDR3 is 14 residues. Looked up from germline, CDR1 is SGDLS and CDR2 is YYNGEE. Trimming removed 3 bases from V and 6 bases from J, with 12 bases in between. This CDR3 reads CASSAGLAPGELFF. CDR3 DNA: TGTGCCAGCAGCGCAGGGCTAGCTCCCGGGGAGCTGTTTTTT.

This clone was seen only a few times. The chain carries TRBV2 and TRBJ2-1, with 8 bases that match TRBD1. CDR3 length: 15 amino acids. The V gene's germline CDR1 is SNHLY and CDR2 FYNNEI. Unmatched junction bases numbered 5, after V lost 5 bases and J lost 2 bases. The CDR3 region is CASSYRDRTYNEQFF. The CDR3 DNA follows: TGTGCCAGCAGTTACCGGGACAGGACCTACAATGAGCAGTTCTTC.

This chain connects TRBV6-5 to TRBJ1-4; D possibly corresponds to TRBD1 (6 bases). CDR3 length: 14 residues. Germline-derived CDR1 and CDR2 are MNHEY and SVGAGI. The V gene lost 7 bases and the J gene lost 10 bases, with 19 bases spanning the gap. This CDR3 reads CASNKQGGTGKLFF. The CDR3, as DNA: TGTGCCAGCAACAAACAAGGGGGTACGGGAAAACTGTTTTTT.

V usage is TRBV7-9 and J usage is TRBJ2-3; tentatively, D is TRBD2 (6 bases). V was clipped by 5 bases and J by 2 bases, with 17 bases between them. CDR3 length: 16 residues. CDR1 and CDR2 from the germline V gene are SEHNR and FQNEAQ (reference sequence). The CDR3 reads CASSRRGGTNTDTQYF. CDR3 bases: TGTGCCAGCAGCCGCCGGGGAGGTACGAACACAGATACGCAGTATTTT.

In nucleotides, the CDR3 is TGTGCCAGCAGCAACTGGGGGGGGAGCACAGATACGCAGTATTTT. Amino acid sequence: CASSNWGGSTDTQYF. The chain is built from TRBV6-5 and TRBJ2-3; 7 positions match TRBD2. Germline CDR1 is MNHEY and CDR2 is SVGAGI. Trimming cost V 6 bases and J 0 bases; bases outside gene matches: 6. The CDR3 loop spans 15 amino acids.

This chain joins TRBV19 and TRBJ1-1, with a weak D call TRBD1 (6 bases). Germline V gene sequence: CDR1 LNHDA, CDR2 SQIVND (reference sequence). The V gene lost 7 bases and the J gene lost 0 bases, with 21 bases spanning the gap. This CDR3 has 17 residues. CDR3 in amino acids: CASKTIGGGILNTEAFF. CDR3 nucleotides: TGTGCCAGTAAAACGATAGGGGGGGGCATACTGAACACTGAAGCTTTCTTT.

Turning to this clone: A read error may produce the germline difference seen at one junction end. V is TRBV25-1 and J is TRBJ2-7; tentative D call: TRBD1 (6 bases). CDR3 length: 17 amino acids. The germline gives CDR1 MGHDK, CDR2 SYGVNS. CDR3 sequence (DNA): TGTGCCAGCAGTAAATATCCACCCGGACAGCCAACGGGGGAGCAGTACTTC. Residues: CASSKYPPGQPTGEQYF.

The V gene is TRBV5-1, the J gene TRBJ2-3, with D hard to call. Trimming shortened V by 0 bases and J by 2 bases, and 16 bases separated the two germline ends. The CDR3 contains 17 residues. Per germline, CDR1 SGHRS and CDR2 YFSETQ. The CDR3 coding sequence is TGCGCCAGCAGCTTGGGACACCCAATACCAAACACAGATACGCAGTATTTT. Translated: CASSLGHPIPNTDTQYF. Filled out from reference TRBV5-1 and TRBJ2-3, the complete variable domain reads KAGVTQTPRYLIKTRGQQVTLSCSPISGHRSVSWYQQTPGQGLQFLFEYFSETQRNKGNFPGRFSGRQFSNSRSEMNVSTLELGDSALYLCASSLGHPIPNTDTQYFGPGTRLTVL.

The CDR3 here is CASGGVTDTQYF. CDR3 coding DNA: TGTGCCAGCGGGGGGGTCACAGATACGCAGTATTTT. The chain uses TRBV6-5 and TRBJ2-3; TRBD2 aligns across 7 bases. J lost 2 bases, V lost 8 bases, and 1 base had no gene match. The CDR3 sequence is 12 residues long. Per the germline V gene, CDR1 is MNHEY and CDR2 is SVGAGI.

This clone was counted a few times. The chain has TRBV10-3 and TRBJ1-5; tentative D call: TRBD1 (6 bases). V lost 2 bases, J lost 10 bases, and 15 bases lay in between. The CDR3 runs 14 residues. CDR1 and CDR2 (germline): ENHRY, SYGVKD. The CDR3 loop reads CAISEGGLSAPQHF. The CDR3 DNA reads as TGTGCCATCAGTGAGGGGGGCCTTAGTGCTCCCCAGCATTTT.

The chain recombines TRBV6-5 with TRBJ2-4; TRBD1 agrees at 9 bases. CDR3 size: 15 residues. Per the germline V gene, CDR1 is MNHEY and CDR2 is SVGAGI. V lost 7 bases to trimming and J lost 4 bases; unmatched junction nucleotides: 8. The CDR3 bases are TGTGCCAGCACCGGATCTGGGACAGGGAAAAACATTCAGTACTTC. It encodes CASTGSGTGKNIQYF.